The 5 T cell receptor beta chains listed next were all sequenced from one sample in a study of T cells in Graves' hyperthyroidism and ophthalmopathy. Template material for amplifying TCR beta CDR3 regions consisted of RNA transcripts. HTBI primers were used for first-round RT-PCR of the TCR CDR3. Using its own MiXCR run on the multiplex PCR reads, TCRdb lists one record per CDR3 protein. The data contain about 640,000 distinct CDR3 sequences, around 20% of them singletons. The sample taken for sequencing was blood. These receptor sequences come from a man aged 25 to 40 with Graves' ophthalmopathy.

The chain is built from TRBV6-1 and TRBJ2-7; 14 bases agree with TRBD2. This CDR3 contains 17 residues. The V and J ends lost 5 bases and 3 bases, in that order; junction bases with no gene match: 9. Germline CDR1 reads MNHNS; CDR2 reads SASEGT. The CDR3 nucleotides are TGTGCCAGCAGTACGACTAGCGGGAGGGCCTACTTCTACGAGCAGTACTTC. Translation gives CASSTTSGRAYFYEQYF.

The chain carries TRBV5-1 and TRBJ2-6; perhaps D is TRBD1 or TRBD2 (5 bases each). CDR3 length: 17 amino acids. The germline V gene has CDR1 SGHRS and CDR2 YFSETQ. Trimming stripped 0 bases from V and 9 bases from J, with 19 bases between. In nucleotides, the CDR3 is TGCGCCAGCAGCTTGGAGGGACCGGGACGACCCAACAACGTCCTGACTTTC. Translating gives CASSLEGPGRPNNVLTF. The variable domain in full, completed from reference TRBV5-1 and TRBJ2-6, reads KAGVTQTPRYLIKTRGQQVTLSCSPISGHRSVSWYQQTPGQGLQFLFEYFSETQRNKGNFPGRFSGRQFSNSRSEMNVSTLELGDSALYLCASSLEGPGRPNNVLTFGAGSRLTVL.

This clonotype was observed many times. The rearrangement links TRBV12-3 or TRBV12-4 to TRBJ1-2, with D perhaps matching TRBD1 (6 bases). The CDR3 sequence is 13 residues long. The V end was cut by 2 bases, the J end by 2 bases, with 6 bases between. CDR3 nucleotides: TGTGCCAGCAGTTTACAGGGGAACTATGGCTACACCTTC. This encodes CASSLQGNYGYTF.

The V gene is TRBV2, the J gene TRBJ2-5, with TRBD2 matching over 14 bases. The CDR3 has 15 residues. Germline CDR1 SNHLY, CDR2 FYNNEI. V shed 10 bases, J shed 4 bases, and the junction held 8 bases outside the gene matches. This chain's CDR3 is CAIRGGLAGGETQYF. The CDR3 region has the DNA TGTGCCATCAGGGGCGGACTAGCGGGAGGAGAGACCCAGTACTTC.

Comments on this clonotype: Its ends do not fully match the called genes, so a read error is possible. This chain uses TRBV5-1 with TRBJ2-1; D unclear. CDR3 length: 19 residues. CDR1 and CDR2 (germline): SGHRS, YFSETQ. The CDR3 spells CASSLGPGPVTPSYNEQVF. CDR3 sequence (DNA): TGCGCCAGCAGCTTGGGGCCCGGTCCGGTCACCCCTTCCTACAATGAGCAGGTCTTC.